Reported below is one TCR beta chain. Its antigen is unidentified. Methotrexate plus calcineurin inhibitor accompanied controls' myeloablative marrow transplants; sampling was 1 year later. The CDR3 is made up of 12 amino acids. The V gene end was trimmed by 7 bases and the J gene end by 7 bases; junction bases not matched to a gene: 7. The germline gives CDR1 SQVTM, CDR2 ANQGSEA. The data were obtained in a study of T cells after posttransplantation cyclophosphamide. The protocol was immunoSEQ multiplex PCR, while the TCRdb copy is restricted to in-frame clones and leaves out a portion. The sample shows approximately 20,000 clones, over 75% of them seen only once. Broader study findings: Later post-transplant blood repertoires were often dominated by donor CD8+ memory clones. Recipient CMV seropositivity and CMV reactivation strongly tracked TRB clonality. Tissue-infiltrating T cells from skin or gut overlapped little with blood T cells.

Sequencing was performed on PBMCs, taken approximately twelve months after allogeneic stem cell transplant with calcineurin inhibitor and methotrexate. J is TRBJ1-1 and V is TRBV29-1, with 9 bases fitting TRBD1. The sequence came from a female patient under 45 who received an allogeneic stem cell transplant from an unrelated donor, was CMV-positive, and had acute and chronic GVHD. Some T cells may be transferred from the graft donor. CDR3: CSASGTGLEAFF. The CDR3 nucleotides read TGCAGCGCTTCCGGGACAGGGCTTGAAGCTTTCTTT.